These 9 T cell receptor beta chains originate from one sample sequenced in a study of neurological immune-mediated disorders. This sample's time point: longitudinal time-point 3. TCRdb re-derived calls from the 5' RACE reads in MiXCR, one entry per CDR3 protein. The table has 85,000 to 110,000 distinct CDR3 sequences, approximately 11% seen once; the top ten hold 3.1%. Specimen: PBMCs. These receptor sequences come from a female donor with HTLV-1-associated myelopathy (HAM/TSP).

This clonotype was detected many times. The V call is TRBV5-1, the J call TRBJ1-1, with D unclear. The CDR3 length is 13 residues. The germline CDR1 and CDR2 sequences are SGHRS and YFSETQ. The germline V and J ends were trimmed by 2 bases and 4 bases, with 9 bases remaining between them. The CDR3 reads CASSFTGATEAFF. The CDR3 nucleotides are TGCGCCAGCAGCTTTACGGGAGCCACTGAAGCTTTCTTT.

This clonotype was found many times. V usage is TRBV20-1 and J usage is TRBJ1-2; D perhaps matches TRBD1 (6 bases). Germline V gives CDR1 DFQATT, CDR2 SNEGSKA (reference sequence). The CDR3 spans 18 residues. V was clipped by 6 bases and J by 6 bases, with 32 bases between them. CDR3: CSAPLYSRYREGSDGYTF. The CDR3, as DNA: TGCAGTGCCCCACTCTATTCTCGCTACAGGGAAGGATCGGATGGCTACACCTTC.

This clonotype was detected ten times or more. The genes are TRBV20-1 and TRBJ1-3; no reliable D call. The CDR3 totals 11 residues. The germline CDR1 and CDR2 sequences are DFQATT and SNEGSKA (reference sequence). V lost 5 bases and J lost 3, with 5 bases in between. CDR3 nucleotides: TGCAGTGCTCCCATTGGAAACACCATATATTTT. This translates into CSAPIGNTIYF.

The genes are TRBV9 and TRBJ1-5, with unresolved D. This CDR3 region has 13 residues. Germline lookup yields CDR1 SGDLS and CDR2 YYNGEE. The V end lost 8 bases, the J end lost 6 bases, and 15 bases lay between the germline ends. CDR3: CASSREDFQPQHF. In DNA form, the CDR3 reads TGTGCCAGTAGCCGCGAGGATTTTCAGCCCCAGCATTTT.

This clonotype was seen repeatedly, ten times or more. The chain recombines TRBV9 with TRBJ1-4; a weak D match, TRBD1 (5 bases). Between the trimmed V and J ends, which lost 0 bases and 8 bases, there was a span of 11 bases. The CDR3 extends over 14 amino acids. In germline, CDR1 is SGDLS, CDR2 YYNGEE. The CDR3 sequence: CASSVGQLNEKLFF. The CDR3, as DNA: TGTGCCAGCAGCGTAGGACAGTTAAACGAAAAACTGTTTTTT. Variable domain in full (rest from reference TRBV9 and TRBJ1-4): DSGVTQTPKHLITATGQRVTLRCSPRSGDLSVYWYQQSLDQGLQFLIQYYNGEERAKGNILERFSAQQFPDLHSELNLSSLELGDSALYFCASSVGQLNEKLFFGSGTQLSVL.

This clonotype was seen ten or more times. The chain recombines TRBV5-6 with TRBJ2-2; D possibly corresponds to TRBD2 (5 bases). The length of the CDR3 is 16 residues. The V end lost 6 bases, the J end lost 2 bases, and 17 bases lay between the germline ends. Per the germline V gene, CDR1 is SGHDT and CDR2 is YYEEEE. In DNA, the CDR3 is TGTGCCAGCATCTCCCTAGCTTTACCTAACACCGGGGAGCTGTTTTTT. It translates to CASISLALPNTGELFF.

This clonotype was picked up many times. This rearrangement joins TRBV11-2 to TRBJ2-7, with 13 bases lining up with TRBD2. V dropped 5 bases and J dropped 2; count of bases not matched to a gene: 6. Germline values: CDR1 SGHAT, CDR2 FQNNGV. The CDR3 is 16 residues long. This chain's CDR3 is CASSPRTSGGAYEQYF. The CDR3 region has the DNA TGTGCCAGCAGCCCGAGGACTAGCGGGGGTGCCTACGAGCAGTACTTC.

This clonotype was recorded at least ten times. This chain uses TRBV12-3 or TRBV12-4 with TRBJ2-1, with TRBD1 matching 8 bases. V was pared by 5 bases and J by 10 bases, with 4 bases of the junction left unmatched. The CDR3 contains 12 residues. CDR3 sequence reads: CASSPDRGEQFF. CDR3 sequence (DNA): TGTGCCAGCAGTCCTGACAGGGGCGAGCAGTTCTTC.

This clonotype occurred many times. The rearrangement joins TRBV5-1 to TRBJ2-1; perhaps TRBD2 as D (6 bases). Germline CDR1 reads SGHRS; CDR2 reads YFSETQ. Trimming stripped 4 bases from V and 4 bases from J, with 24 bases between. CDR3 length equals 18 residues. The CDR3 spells CASSHLLRGGVPYNEQFF. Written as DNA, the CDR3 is TGCGCCAGCAGCCACCTTCTTAGGGGCGGGGTGCCGTACAATGAGCAGTTCTTC.